The 18 T cell receptor beta chains below come from one sample, sequenced in a study of OX40 agonist ivuxolimab in advanced cancers. The data were produced by immunoSEQ multiplex PCR, yet TCRdb's version contains in-frame clones alone and is incomplete. This repertoire shows roughly 120,000 clones, roughly 92% found once; its top ten account for under 0.85%. Here the sequenced sample was CD4+ or CD8+ T cells sorted from blood, taken in a trial of the OX40 agonist ivuxolimab. These receptors all come from an adult with an advanced solid tumor such as melanoma, head and neck, liver or kidney cancer.

The chain recombines TRBV28 with TRBJ1-3, with 8 bases fitting TRBD1. The CDR3 spans 15 residues. The trim removed 7 bases at V and 3 bases at J, leaving 8 bases unmatched. Germline loops: CDR1 MDHEN, CDR2 SYDVKM. This CDR3 is CASNTGGSNGNTIYF. CDR3 bases: TGTGCCAGCAATACAGGGGGTAGTAATGGAAACACCATATATTTT.

J is TRBJ2-7 and V is TRBV27; 9 bases align to TRBD1. Germline CDR1 reads MNHEY; CDR2 reads SMNVEV (reference sequence). The trim removed 2 bases at V and 0 bases at J, leaving 5 bases unmatched. The CDR3 is made up of 16 amino acids. CDR3 bases: TGTGCCAGCAGTTTAGTTGGACAGGGGCGCTCCTACGAGCAGTACTTC. Residues: CASSLVGQGRSYEQYF.

This sequence joins TRBV28 and TRBJ2-7; no clear D. The CDR3 extends over 14 amino acids. V was pared by 8 bases and J by 0 bases, with 14 bases between. Per the germline V gene, CDR1 is MDHEN and CDR2 is SYDVKM. As DNA, the CDR3 is TGTGCCAGCGGCCAACGACACCCCTCCTACGAGCAGTACTTC. This gives the protein CASGQRHPSYEQYF. The complete variable domain, with remaining parts taken from reference TRBV28 and TRBJ2-7, reads DVKVTQSSRYLVKRTGEKVFLECVQDMDHENMFWYRQDPGLGLRLIYFSYDVKMKEKGDIPEGYSVSREKKERFSLILESASTNQTSMYLCASGQRHPSYEQYFGPGTRLTVT.

This sequence joins TRBV4-1 and TRBJ2-1; no clear D. CDR3 length: 13 amino acids. Trimming left V 2 bases short and J 4 bases short, with 6 bases between. Germline values: CDR1 MGHRA, CDR2 YSYEKL. The chain's CDR3 is CASSQPSYNEQFF. The CDR3 bases are TGCGCCAGCAGCCAACCTAGTTACAATGAGCAGTTCTTC.

The count of this clone is one. The CDR3 is CASSWNNEQYF. The CDR3 DNA reads TGTGCCAGCAGTTGGAACAACGAGCAGTACTTC. This chain joins TRBV6-5 and TRBJ2-7; D is uncertain. V was pared by 4 bases and J by 5 bases, with 6 bases between. This CDR3 is built from 11 residues. CDR1 MNHEY and CDR2 SVGAGI come from the germline V gene.

This chain connects TRBV27 to TRBJ2-3; D is possibly TRBD1 or TRBD2 (5 bases each). With 5 bases removed from V and 9 bases from J, the gap between germline ends came to 15 bases. The germline gives CDR1 MNHEY, CDR2 SMNVEV (reference sequence). This CDR3 has 13 residues. The CDR3: CASSHRDPNTQYF. CDR3 nucleotides: TGTGCCAGCAGTCATCGGGACCCCAACACGCAGTATTTT.

The V and J genes are TRBV9 and TRBJ2-7, with TRBD2 matching over 10 bases. The CDR3 loop spans 15 amino acids. V was clipped by 4 bases and J by 7 bases; unmatched bases: 11. Germline CDR1 is SGDLS and CDR2 is YYNGEE. In DNA, the CDR3 is TGTGCCAGCAGCCTTACGGGACTAGCGAAAGGGGAGCAGTACTTC. This encodes CASSLTGLAKGEQYF.

The chain employs TRBV19 and TRBJ1-5, with D uncertain. The V gene's germline CDR1 is LNHDA and CDR2 SQIVND (reference sequence). This CDR3 comprises 14 residues. V lost 2 bases, J lost 4 bases, and 9 bases lay in between. CDR3 in DNA: TGTGCCAGTAGTATAATAACGGGTAATCAGCCCCAGCATTTT. It yields the protein CASSIITGNQPQHF. Full variable domain (rest looked up from reference TRBV19 and TRBJ1-5): DGGITQSPKYLFRKEGQNVTLSCEQNLNHDAMYWYRQDPGQGLRLIYYSQIVNDFQKGDIAEGYSVSREKKESFPLTVTSAQKNPTAFYLCASSIITGNQPQHFGDGTRLSIL.

This chain uses TRBV27 with TRBJ1-2; weak D call: TRBD1 (6 bases). Germline CDR1 and CDR2: MNHEY and SMNVEV (reference sequence). CDR3 length: 13 residues. The ends were cut back, 4 bases at V and 7 bases at J, with 13 bases in the middle. CDR3 amino acids: CASSSRTVGGYTF. Written as DNA, the CDR3 is TGTGCCAGCAGTTCCCGGACAGTCGGTGGCTACACCTTC.

The chain is built from TRBV10-3 and TRBJ2-3; possible D gene TRBD2, 6 bases. The germline CDR1 and CDR2 sequences are ENHRY and SYGVKD. Trimming cost V 5 bases and J 0 bases, with 9 bases left between them. The CDR3 consists of 14 residues. CDR3 sequence (DNA): TGTGCCATCAGTAGAGCGGGTAGCACAGATACGCAGTATTTT. Its protein is CAISRAGSTDTQYF.

V and J are TRBV27 and TRBJ2-2; possibly TRBD1 for D (7 bases). CDR3 size: 14 residues. V lost 3 bases and J 3 bases, leaving 8 bases between the germline ends. The germline CDR1 and CDR2 sequences are MNHEY and SMNVEV (reference sequence). The CDR3 bases are TGTGCCAGCAGTTTCAGGGGGGACACCGGGGAGCTGTTTTTT. It yields the protein CASSFRGDTGELFF.

The rearrangement joins TRBV28 to TRBJ1-1; the match to TRBD1 covers 7 bases. The V and J ends lost 3 bases and 3 bases, in that order; junction bases with no gene match: 7. The CDR3 totals 15 residues. The germline CDR1 and CDR2 sequences are MDHEN and SYDVKM. The CDR3 DNA reads as TGTGCCAGCAGTTTTTATCCAACAGGGGACACTGAAGCTTTCTTT. The encoded protein is CASSFYPTGDTEAFF.

V gene TRBV7-9 combines with J gene TRBJ2-2; tentatively, D is TRBD2 (6 bases). The V gene's germline CDR1 is SEHNR and CDR2 FQNEAQ (reference sequence). Trimming cost V 3 bases and J 5 bases, with 22 bases left between them. The CDR3 contains 18 residues. CDR3 amino acids: CASSLGGLARTRTGELFF. The CDR3 DNA reads as TGTGCCAGCAGCTTGGGGGGATTAGCACGGACGAGGACCGGGGAGCTGTTTTTT.

The chain couples TRBV7-2 to TRBJ1-5; 7 bases align to TRBD1. The CDR3 runs 14 residues. The germline V gene encodes CDR1 SGHTA and CDR2 FQGNSA. V was pared by 4 bases and J by 2 bases, with 2 bases of the junction left unmatched. Here the CDR3 reads CASSSGQGNQPQHF. In DNA form, the CDR3 reads TGTGCCAGCAGCTCCGGACAGGGCAATCAGCCCCAGCATTTT.

The V call is TRBV14, the J call TRBJ1-1; 11 bases line up with TRBD1. Germline CDR1 is SGHDN and CDR2 is FVKESK. This CDR3 has 13 amino acids. V lost 5 bases to trimming and J lost 5 bases; unmatched junction nucleotides: 1. CDR3 protein: CASSWDRGTEAFF. The CDR3 DNA reads TGTGCCAGCAGCTGGGACAGGGGGACTGAAGCTTTCTTT.

This clone was seen once. This CDR3 is CASSPRGTASTDTQYF. The CDR3 bases are TGCGCCAGCAGCCCCCGGGGGACAGCTAGCACAGATACGCAGTATTTT. The chain employs TRBV5-1 and TRBJ2-3; possibly TRBD1 for D (7 bases). Germline assignment: CDR1 SGHRS and CDR2 YFSETQ. The CDR3 is made up of 16 amino acids. V lost 4 bases, J lost 0 bases, and 15 bases lay in between. The full variable domain, completed using reference TRBV5-1 and TRBJ2-3, is KAGVTQTPRYLIKTRGQQVTLSCSPISGHRSVSWYQQTPGQGLQFLFEYFSETQRNKGNFPGRFSGRQFSNSRSEMNVSTLELGDSALYLCASSPRGTASTDTQYFGPGTRLTVL.

J is TRBJ1-5 and V is TRBV12-5, with 9 bases fitting TRBD1. Germline CDR1 LGHNT, CDR2 FRNRAP. This CDR3 is 15 amino acids long. V lost 1 base and J lost 7; bases outside the gene matches: 5. The CDR3 protein is CASGLDGQGRQPQHF. The CDR3 nucleotides are TGTGCTAGTGGTTTGGACGGACAGGGGAGGCAGCCCCAGCATTTT. The variable domain in full, with the rest retrieved from reference TRBV12-5 and TRBJ1-5, is DARVTQTPRHKVTEMGQEVTMRCQPILGHNTVFWYRQTMMQGLELLAYFRNRAPLDDSGMPKDRFSAEMPDATLATLKIQPSEPRDSAVYFCASGLDGQGRQPQHFGDGTRLSIL.

The genes are TRBV5-1 and TRBJ1-4; 9 bases line up with TRBD1. This CDR3 comprises 15 residues. The V gene end was trimmed by 0 bases and the J gene end by 7 bases; junction bases not matched to a gene: 4. In germline, CDR1 is SGHRS, CDR2 YFSETQ. This CDR3 reads CASSLGGTGSEKLFF. The CDR3 DNA follows: TGCGCCAGCAGCTTGGGGGGGACAGGGTCTGAAAAACTGTTTTTT.